The T cell receptor (beta chain) under discussion was sequenced for a study of T cells in narcolepsy (dated 2018 in TCRdb). Concerning the study at large: The study enrolled patients with narcolepsy type 1 or type 2 (NT1, NT2) together with healthy control donors. To look for autoreactive T cells in narcolepsy patients that target self-antigens of hypocretin neurons (hypocretin, TRIB2), the study used TCR Vbeta sequencing to follow clonotypes in blood and CSF.

The receptor library was made with the immunoSEQ multiplex PCR assay. TCRdb obtained this table from immuneACCESS and retained in-frame rearrangements with V and J assigned. These tables miss some clones; where compared with another copy, unresolved V genes account for less than half of the shortfall, and the remainder is unexplained. This sample holds 27,000 or so clones; about 80% were observed only once. Clones ranked in the top ten supply around 3.7% of the sample. The investigation overall reported the following: No sequences matching autoreactive T cell clones were present in some of the blood memory CD4+ repertoires from patients and controls. Numbers of sequenced blood memory CD4+ clonotypes were comparable, with averages of about 37,000 in patients and 33,354 in controls. Autoreactive clonotypes were reported to be detected serially in the blood of the same patients and of different patients, but not in the blood of healthy controls. Plots that compared CSF and blood CD4+ T cell clonotypes from the same patient highlighted HCRT-specific and TRIB2-specific autoreactive clonotypes.

For TCR Vbeta sequencing, memory CD4+ T cells were sorted ex vivo from the peripheral blood of both healthy controls and narcolepsy patients. Counted from cysteine to phenylalanine, this CDR3 has 14 amino acids. Only the CDR3 portion is preserved as DNA: 42 bases, with reading frame beginning at the first base. The junction shows trimming of 0 bases on V and 6 bases on J, plus 10 bases between the germline ends. As encoded in the germline V gene (reference sequence), CDR1 is SGHNT while CDR2 is YYREEE. A remark on this clone: What this receptor recognizes is not known. No much larger clonotype is one base removed from it; base qualities were not supplied.

The rearranged segments are TRBV5-4 and TRBJ1-5, and TRBD1 may be the D gene, going by 6 matching bases. Material: CD45RA- memory CD4+ T cells from PBMCs. Explained via the paper, the cell subset or site label denotes: memory T cells sorted ex vivo from peripheral blood. This TCR was sampled from a human donor with narcolepsy. In nucleotide form, the sequence is TGTGCCAGCAGCTTGGAGGGGGGGGGTCAGCCCCAGCATTTT. The translation is CASSLEGGGQPQHF.